This TCR beta chain is drawn from a study of OX40 agonist ivuxolimab in advanced cancers. To note about this clone: Its specificity is not known.

Cycle 7 day 1, cycle 4 day 1, and baseline were the timepoints at which blood was sampled. Method: immunoSEQ multiplex PCR; TCRdb's copy keeps in-frame clones and lacks some. The sample records 70,000 to 90,000 clones, about 89% being singletons. Findings and limits, study-wide: Clonal expansion by week 6 occurred in CD4+ and CD8+ blood T cells (at 0.1 to 3.0 mg/kg). There were, on average, more expanded clones in CD8+ T cells than in CD4+.

This clonotype originated in an adult with an advanced solid tumor such as melanoma, head and neck, liver or kidney cancer. The sample in question was CD4+ or CD8+ T cells sorted from blood, obtained in a trial of the OX40 agonist ivuxolimab.

The chain's CDR3 is CAISGDRGSNSPLHF. DNA of the CDR3: TGTGCCATCAGCGGCGACAGGGGATCAAATTCACCCCTCCACTTT. The chain has TRBV10-3 and TRBJ1-6, with TRBD1 matching over 8 bases. The length of the CDR3 is 15 residues. V shed 6 bases, J shed 7 bases, and the junction held 8 bases outside the gene matches. Germline-derived CDR1 and CDR2 are ENHRY and SYGVKD.